This TCR beta chain comes out of a study of human T cells and chemical hapten exposure. The sample's time point: patch test 1, 2 weeks after DPC sensitization. Stated treatment: therapeutic diphenylcyclopropenone sensitization with weekly scalp DPC. In every case, blood was obtained before the patch test was applied. This clonotype has just a few counts. One entry per CDR3 protein results from TCRdb running MiXCR on the RACE reads. The sample has 180,000 or so distinct CDR3 sequences, 20% to 25% seen once; the top ten hold about 7%. Germline V CDR1 and CDR2: SGHVS, FQNEAQ. With 5 bases clipped from V and 2 bases from J, the junction kept 9 bases outside the gene matches. The CDR3 contains 18 residues.

Sequences were derived from whole blood, sampled in connection with sensitization to the hapten diphenylcyclopropenone (DPC). The clonotype was recovered from a woman aged 50 to 60 with alopecia areata. Some clones in this sample may be carry-over from other donors' samples. The gene calls are TRBV7-8 and TRBJ2-3; the match to TRBD2 covers 14 bases. This CDR3 is CASSPWTSGRILTDTQYF. CDR3 in DNA: TGTGCCAGCAGCCCATGGACTAGCGGGAGGATACTCACAGATACGCAGTATTTT.